This T cell receptor (beta chain) was found in a study of T cells in Graves' hyperthyroidism and ophthalmopathy. Whole-study results and caveats: Onset of ophthalmopathy came a median approximately 6.8 months after the model predicted it.

Germline V gene sequence: CDR1 DFQATT, CDR2 SNEGSKA (reference sequence). Trimming took 0 bases from V and 2 from J; bases not matched to a gene: 9. The CDR3 length is 16 residues. On this clonotype itself: No antigen is known for it.

Template material for amplifying TCR beta CDR3 regions consisted of RNA transcripts. Carried out on the TCR CDR3, a first-round RT-PCR used the HTBI primer set. TCRdb re-analysed the multiplex PCR reads in MiXCR, keeping a single row per CDR3 protein. The sample comprises roughly 700,000 distinct CDR3 sequences, 17% of which are singletons, and around 16% rests with the top ten. This sequence was found in a man aged 45-60 years with Graves' hyperthyroidism. This chain links TRBV20-1 with TRBJ1-1, with TRBD1 identical over 7 bases. The sample taken for sequencing was blood. DNA of the CDR3: TGCAGTGCTAGAGATCGACGACAGGGACTAAACACTGAAGCTTTCTTT. Translating gives CSARDRRQGLNTEAFF.